There are many counts of the clone carrying this T cell receptor (beta chain). The data originate from a study of T cells in Graves' hyperthyroidism and ophthalmopathy. The V and J ends lost 4 bases and 2 bases respectively, with 12 bases between them. This CDR3 is 14 amino acids long. Per the germline V gene, CDR1 is SGHRS and CDR2 is YFSETQ. What was amplified from RNA transcripts were TCR beta CDR3 regions. During a first-round RT-PCR of the TCR CDR3, the HTBI primer set was used. MiXCR was run by TCRdb on the multiplex PCR reads, yielding one entry per CDR3 protein. The profile covers 90,000 to 120,000 distinct CDR3 sequences, with roughly 15% appearing a single time and around 44% taken by the ten largest.

The receptor's source is a woman in her fifties or sixties with Graves' hyperthyroidism. The chain links TRBV5-1 to TRBJ1-1; tentative D call: TRBD1 (5 bases). The sequenced sample was blood. The CDR3 nucleotides read TGCGCCAGCAGCGCCGGGGGGGTAAACACTGAAGCTTTCTTT. Encoded protein: CASSAGGVNTEAFF.